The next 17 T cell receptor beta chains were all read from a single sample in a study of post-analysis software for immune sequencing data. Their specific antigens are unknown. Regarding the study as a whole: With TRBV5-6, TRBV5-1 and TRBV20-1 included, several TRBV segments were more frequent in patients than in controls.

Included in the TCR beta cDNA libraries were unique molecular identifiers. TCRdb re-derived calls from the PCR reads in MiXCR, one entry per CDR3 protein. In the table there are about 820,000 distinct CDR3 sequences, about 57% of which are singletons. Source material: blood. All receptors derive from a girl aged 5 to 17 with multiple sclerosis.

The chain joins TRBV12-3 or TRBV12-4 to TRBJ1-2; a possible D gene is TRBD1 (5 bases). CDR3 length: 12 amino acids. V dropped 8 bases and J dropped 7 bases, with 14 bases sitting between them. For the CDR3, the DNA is TGTGCCAGCGCCCGGGGTGGGGCTGGCTACACCTTC. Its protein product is CASARGGAGYTF.

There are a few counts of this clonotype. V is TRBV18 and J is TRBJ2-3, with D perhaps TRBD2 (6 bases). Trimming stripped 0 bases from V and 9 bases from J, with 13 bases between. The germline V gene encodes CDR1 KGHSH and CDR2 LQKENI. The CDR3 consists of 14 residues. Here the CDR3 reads CASSPPGREETQYF. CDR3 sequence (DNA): TGTGCCAGCTCACCACCGGGCAGGGAGGAAACGCAGTATTTT.

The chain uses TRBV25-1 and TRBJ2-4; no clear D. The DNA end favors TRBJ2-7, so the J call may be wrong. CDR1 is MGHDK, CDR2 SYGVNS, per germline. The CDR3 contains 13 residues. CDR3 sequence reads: CASSDPGPYEQYF. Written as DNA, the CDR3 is TGTGCCAGCAGTGATCCCGGTCCCTACGAGCAGTACTTC.

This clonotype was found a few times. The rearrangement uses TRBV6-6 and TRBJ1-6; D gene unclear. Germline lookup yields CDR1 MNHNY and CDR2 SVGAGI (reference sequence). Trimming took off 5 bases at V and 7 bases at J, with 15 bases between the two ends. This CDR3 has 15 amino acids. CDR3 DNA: TGTGCCAGCAGTCCCCGTAGCCAGACCAATTCACCCCTCCACTTT. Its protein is CASSPRSQTNSPLHF.

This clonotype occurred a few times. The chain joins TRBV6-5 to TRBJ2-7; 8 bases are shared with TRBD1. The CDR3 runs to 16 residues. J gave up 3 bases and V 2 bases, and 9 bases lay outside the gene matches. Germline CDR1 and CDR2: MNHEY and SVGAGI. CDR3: CASSYAPGQDLYEQYF. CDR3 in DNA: TGTGCCAGCAGTTACGCCCCGGGACAGGACCTCTACGAGCAGTACTTC.

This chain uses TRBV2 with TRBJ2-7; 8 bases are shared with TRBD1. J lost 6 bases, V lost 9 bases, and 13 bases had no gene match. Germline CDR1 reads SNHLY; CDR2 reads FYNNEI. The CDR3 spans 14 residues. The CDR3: CASAWTGTIPEQYF. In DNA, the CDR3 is TGTGCCAGTGCCTGGACAGGGACAATCCCCGAGCAGTACTTC.

This chain's CDR3 is CSARRGPNEQFF. CDR3 DNA sequence: TGCAGTGCTAGAAGAGGTCCCAATGAGCAGTTCTTC. The chain recombines TRBV20-1 with TRBJ2-1; D not resolved. Looked up from germline, CDR1 is DFQATT and CDR2 is SNEGSKA (reference sequence). V lost 2 bases to trimming and J lost 6 bases, with 8 bases between them. The CDR3 totals 12 residues.

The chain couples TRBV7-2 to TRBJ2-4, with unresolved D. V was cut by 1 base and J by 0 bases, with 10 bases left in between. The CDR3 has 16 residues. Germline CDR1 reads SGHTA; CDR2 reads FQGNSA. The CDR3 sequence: CASSLDLSLAKNIQYF. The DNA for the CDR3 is TGTGCCAGCAGCTTAGATCTCTCCCTAGCCAAAAACATTCAGTACTTC.

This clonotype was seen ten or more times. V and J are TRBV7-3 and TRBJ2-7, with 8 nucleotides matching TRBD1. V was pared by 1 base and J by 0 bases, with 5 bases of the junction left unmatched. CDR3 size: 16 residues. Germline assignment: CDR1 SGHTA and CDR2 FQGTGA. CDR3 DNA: TGTGCCAGCAGCTTAATGGCACAGGGGGACTCCTACGAGCAGTACTTC. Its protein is CASSLMAQGDSYEQYF.

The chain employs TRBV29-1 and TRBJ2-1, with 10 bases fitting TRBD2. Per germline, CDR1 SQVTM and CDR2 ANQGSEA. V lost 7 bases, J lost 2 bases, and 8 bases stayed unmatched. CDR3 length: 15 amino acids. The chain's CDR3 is CSAVGAGGPYNEQFF. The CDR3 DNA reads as TGCAGCGCCGTGGGAGCGGGAGGGCCCTACAATGAGCAGTTCTTC.

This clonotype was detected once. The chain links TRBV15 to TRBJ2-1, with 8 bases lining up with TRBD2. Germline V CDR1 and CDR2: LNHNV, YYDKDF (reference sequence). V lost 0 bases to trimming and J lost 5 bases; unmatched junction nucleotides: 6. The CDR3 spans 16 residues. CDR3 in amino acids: CATSRESLAAHNEQFF. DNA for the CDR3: TGTGCCACCAGCAGAGAGTCACTAGCGGCCCACAATGAGCAGTTCTTC.

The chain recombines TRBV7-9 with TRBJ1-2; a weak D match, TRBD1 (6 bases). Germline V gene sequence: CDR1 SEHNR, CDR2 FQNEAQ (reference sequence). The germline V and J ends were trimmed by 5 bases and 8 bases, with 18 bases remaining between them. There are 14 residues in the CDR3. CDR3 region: CASSPDRGARGYTF. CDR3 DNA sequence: TGTGCCAGCAGCCCCGATAGGGGGGCGCGGGGCTACACCTTC.

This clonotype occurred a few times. CDR3 in amino acids: CASSLFARQASETQYF. CDR3 coding DNA: TGTGCCAGCAGTCTATTCGCCCGACAGGCGTCAGAGACCCAGTACTTC. This chain joins TRBV28 and TRBJ2-5; possible D gene TRBD1, 6 bases. Germline assignment: CDR1 MDHEN and CDR2 SYDVKM. With 5 bases removed from V and 4 bases from J, the gap between germline ends came to 20 bases. The CDR3 is 16 residues long. The entire variable domain, with the rest obtained from reference TRBV28 and TRBJ2-5, is as follows: DVKVTQSSRYLVKRTGEKVFLECVQDMDHENMFWYRQDPGLGLRLIYFSYDVKMKEKGDIPEGYSVSREKKERFSLILESASTNQTSMYLCASSLFARQASETQYFGPGTRLLVL.

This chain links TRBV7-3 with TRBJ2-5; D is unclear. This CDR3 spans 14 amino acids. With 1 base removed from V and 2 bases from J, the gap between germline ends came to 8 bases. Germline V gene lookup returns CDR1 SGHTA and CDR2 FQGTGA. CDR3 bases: TGTGCCAGCAGCTTAAATGCTGCTCAAGAGACCCAGTACTTC. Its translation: CASSLNAAQETQYF.

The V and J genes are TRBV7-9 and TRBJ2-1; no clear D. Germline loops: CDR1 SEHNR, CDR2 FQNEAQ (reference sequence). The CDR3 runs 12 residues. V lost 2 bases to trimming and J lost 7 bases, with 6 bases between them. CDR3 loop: CASSLNANEQFF. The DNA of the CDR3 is TGTGCCAGCAGCTTAAATGCAAATGAGCAGTTCTTC.

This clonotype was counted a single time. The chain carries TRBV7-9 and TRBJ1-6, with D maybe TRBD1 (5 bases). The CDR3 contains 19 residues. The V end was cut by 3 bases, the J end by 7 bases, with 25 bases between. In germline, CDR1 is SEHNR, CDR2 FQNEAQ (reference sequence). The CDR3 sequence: CASSLGLPGGTVGNSPLHF. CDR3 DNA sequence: TGTGCCAGCAGCTTGGGCCTTCCAGGCGGGACGGTAGGGAATTCACCCCTCCACTTT.

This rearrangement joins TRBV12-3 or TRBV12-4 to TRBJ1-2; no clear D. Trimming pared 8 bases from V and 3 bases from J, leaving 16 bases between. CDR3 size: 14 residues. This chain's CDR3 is CASDPPNGDYGYTF. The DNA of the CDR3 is TGTGCCAGCGATCCTCCGAACGGGGACTATGGCTACACCTTC.